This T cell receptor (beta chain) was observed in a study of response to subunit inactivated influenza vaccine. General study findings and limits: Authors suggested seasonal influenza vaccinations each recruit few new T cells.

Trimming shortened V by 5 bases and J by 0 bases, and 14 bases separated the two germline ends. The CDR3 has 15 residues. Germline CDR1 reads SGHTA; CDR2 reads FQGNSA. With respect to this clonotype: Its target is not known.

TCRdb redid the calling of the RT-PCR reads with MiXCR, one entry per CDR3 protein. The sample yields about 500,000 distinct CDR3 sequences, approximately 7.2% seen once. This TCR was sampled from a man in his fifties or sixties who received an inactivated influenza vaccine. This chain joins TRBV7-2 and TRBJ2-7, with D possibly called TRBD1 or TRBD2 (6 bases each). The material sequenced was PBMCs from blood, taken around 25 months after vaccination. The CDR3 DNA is TGTGCCAGCAGCGCGGGACATAGGAGCTCCTACGAGCAGTACTTC. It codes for CASSAGHRSSYEQYF.